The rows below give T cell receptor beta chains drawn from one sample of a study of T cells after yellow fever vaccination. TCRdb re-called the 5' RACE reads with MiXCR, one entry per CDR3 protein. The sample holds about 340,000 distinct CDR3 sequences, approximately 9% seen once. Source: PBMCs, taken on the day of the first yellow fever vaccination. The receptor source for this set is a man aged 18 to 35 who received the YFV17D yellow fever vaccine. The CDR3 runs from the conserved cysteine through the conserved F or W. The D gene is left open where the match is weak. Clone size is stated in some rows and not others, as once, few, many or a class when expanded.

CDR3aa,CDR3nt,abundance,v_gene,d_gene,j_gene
CASGNGLAGALGTGELFF,TGTGCTAGTGGAAACGGACTAGCGGGGGCCTTGGGTACCGGGGAGCTGTTTTTT,.,TRBV12-5,TRBD2,TRBJ2-2
CASSARDVYGYTF,TGTGCCAGCTCAGCCAGGGATGTATATGGCTACACCTTC,few,TRBV18,.,TRBJ1-2
CASSFKRGSYEQYF,TGTGCCAGCAGCTTTAAGCGGGGCTCCTACGAGCAGTACTTC,.,TRBV7-2,TRBD2,TRBJ2-7
CASRLAGGTDTQYF,TGTGCCAGCCGACTAGCGGGGGGCACAGATACGCAGTATTTT,many,TRBV27,TRBD2,TRBJ2-3
CASSPHGFYEQYF,TGCGCCAGCAGCCCGCACGGGTTCTACGAGCAGTACTTC,few,TRBV5-1,.,TRBJ2-7
CASSLGAGGETQYF,TGTGCCAGCAGCTTAGGGGCAGGGGGTGAGACCCAGTACTTC,.,TRBV7-2,TRBD1,TRBJ2-5
CASSPEAGDTYEQYF,TGTGCCAGCAGCCCAGAGGCGGGAGACACCTACGAGCAGTACTTC,few,TRBV7-6,TRBD2,TRBJ2-7
CAIRTTRGASYNEQFF,TGTGCCATCAGGACCACGAGAGGGGCCTCCTACAATGAGCAGTTCTTC,.,TRBV10-3,.,TRBJ2-1
CASSLGGYSGNTIYF,TGCGCCAGCAGCTTGGGGGGTTACTCTGGAAACACCATATATTTT,many,TRBV5-1,.,TRBJ1-3
CASSVGTGGGYEQYF,TGTGCCAGCAGCGTGGGTACAGGGGGCGGATACGAGCAGTACTTC,few,TRBV9,TRBD1,TRBJ2-7
CASSPSMNTEAFF,TGCGCCAGCAGCCCATCCATGAACACTGAAGCTTTCTTT,few,TRBV4-1,.,TRBJ1-1
CASSLAIYGQAPTNEKLFF,TGTGCCAGCAGCTTAGCGATATACGGACAGGCGCCAACTAATGAAAAACTGTTTTTT,few,TRBV7-8,TRBD1,TRBJ1-4
CASPRAGNYGYTF,TGTGCCTCGCCACGTGCGGGAAACTATGGCTACACCTTC,few,TRBV30,.,TRBJ1-2
CASSPQGTANTGELFF,TGTGCCAGCAGTCCCCAAGGGACAGCGAACACCGGGGAGCTGTTTTTT,many,TRBV7-3,TRBD1,TRBJ2-2
CASSLAVLATNEKLFF,TGTGCCAGCAGCTTAGCGGTCCTGGCAACTAATGAAAAACTGTTTTTT,few,TRBV7-9,.,TRBJ1-4
CSARGAGIETQYF,TGCAGCGCCCGAGGCGCAGGGATTGAGACCCAGTACTTC,many,TRBV29-1,.,TRBJ2-5
CASTPENYGYTF,TGTGCCAGCACCCCAGAGAACTATGGCTACACCTTC,many,TRBV6-6,.,TRBJ1-2
CASSYRGGAATEAFF,TGCGCCAGCAGCTACCGGGGGGGGGCGGCCACTGAAGCTTTCTTT,few,TRBV5-1,.,TRBJ1-1
CASSRTGGVSQPQHF,TGTGCCAGCAGTCGGACAGGGGGAGTTAGTCAGCCCCAGCATTTT,few,TRBV12-3/TRBV12-4,TRBD1,TRBJ1-5
CASSSLQRGSYNEQFF,TGTGCCAGCAGTTCACTACAGCGGGGGTCCTACAATGAGCAGTTCTTC,.,TRBV27,TRBD2,TRBJ2-1
CASSVATGVKETQYF,TGTGCCAGCAGCGTAGCAACAGGAGTAAAAGAGACCCAGTACTTC,.,TRBV9,.,TRBJ2-5
CASSQVVGNNYGYTF,TGCGCCAGCAGCCAAGTGGTTGGGAATAACTATGGCTACACCTTC,many,TRBV4-3,.,TRBJ1-2
CASSPPNEAQGASDEQFF,TGCGCCAGCAGCCCGCCGAACGAAGCTCAGGGGGCTAGCGATGAGCAGTTCTTC,.,TRBV5-1,TRBD1,TRBJ2-1
CAWVAVPGQPQHF,TGTGCCTGGGTCGCGGTACCGGGTCAGCCCCAGCATTTT,few,TRBV30,.,TRBJ1-5
CASTVDSGANNEQFF,TGTGCCAGCACGGTCGATAGCGGGGCAAACAATGAGCAGTTCTTC,many,TRBV2,TRBD2,TRBJ2-1